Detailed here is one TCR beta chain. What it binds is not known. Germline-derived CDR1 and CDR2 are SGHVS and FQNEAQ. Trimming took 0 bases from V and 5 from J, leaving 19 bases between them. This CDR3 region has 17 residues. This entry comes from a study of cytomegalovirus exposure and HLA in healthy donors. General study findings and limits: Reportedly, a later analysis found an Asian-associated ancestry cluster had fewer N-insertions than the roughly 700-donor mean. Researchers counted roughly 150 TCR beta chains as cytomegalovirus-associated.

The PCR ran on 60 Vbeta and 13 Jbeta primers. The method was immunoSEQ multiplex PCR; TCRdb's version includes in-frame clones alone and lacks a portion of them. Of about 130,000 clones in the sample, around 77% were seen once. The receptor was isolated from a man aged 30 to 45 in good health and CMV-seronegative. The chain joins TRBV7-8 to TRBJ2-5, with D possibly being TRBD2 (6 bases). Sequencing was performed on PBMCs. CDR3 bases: TGTGCCAGCAGCTTAGCGTCATTAACGGGGGTAGGGGAGACCCAGTACTTC. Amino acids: CASSLASLTGVGETQYF. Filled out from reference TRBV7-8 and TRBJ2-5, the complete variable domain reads GAGVSQSPRYKVAKRGQDVALRCDPISGHVSLFWYQQALGQGPEFLTYFQNEAQLDKSGLPSDRFFAERPEGSVSTLKIQRTQQEDSAVYLCASSLASLTGVGETQYFGPGTRLLVL.